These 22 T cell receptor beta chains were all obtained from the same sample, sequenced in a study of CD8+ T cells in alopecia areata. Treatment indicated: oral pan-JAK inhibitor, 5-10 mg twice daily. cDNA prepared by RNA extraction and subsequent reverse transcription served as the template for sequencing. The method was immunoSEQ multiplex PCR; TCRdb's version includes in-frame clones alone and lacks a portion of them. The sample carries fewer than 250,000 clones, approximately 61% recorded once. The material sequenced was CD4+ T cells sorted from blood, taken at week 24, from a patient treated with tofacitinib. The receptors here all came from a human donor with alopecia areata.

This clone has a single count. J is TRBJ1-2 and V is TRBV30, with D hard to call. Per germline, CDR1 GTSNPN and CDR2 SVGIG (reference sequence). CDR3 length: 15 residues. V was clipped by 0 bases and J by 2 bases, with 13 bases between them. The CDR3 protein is CAWSVHQVPNYGYTF. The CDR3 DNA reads TGTGCCTGGAGTGTACATCAGGTCCCAAACTATGGCTACACCTTC.

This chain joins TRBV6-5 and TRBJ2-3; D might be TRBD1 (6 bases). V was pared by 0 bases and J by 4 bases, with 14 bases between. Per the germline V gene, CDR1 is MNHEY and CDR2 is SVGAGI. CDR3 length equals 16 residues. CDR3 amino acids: CASSYSRGLGPDTQYF. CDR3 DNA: TGTGCCAGCAGTTACTCGAGGGGGTTGGGTCCAGATACGCAGTATTTT.

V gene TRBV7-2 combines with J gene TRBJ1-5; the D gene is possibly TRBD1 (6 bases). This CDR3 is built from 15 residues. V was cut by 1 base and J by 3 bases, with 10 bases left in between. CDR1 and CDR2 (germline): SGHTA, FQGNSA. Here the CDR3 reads CASSLVAGANQPQHF. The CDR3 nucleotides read TGTGCCAGCAGCTTAGTAGCAGGGGCCAATCAGCCCCAGCATTTT.

In DNA, the CDR3 is TGCAGCATACTTAGGACAGGCTATGGCTACACCTTC. Translating gives CSILRTGYGYTF. The chain has TRBV29-1 and TRBJ1-2; the match to TRBD1 covers 7 bases. The germline gives CDR1 SQVTM, CDR2 ANQGSEA. The CDR3 is 12 amino acids. Trimming at V came to 8 bases and at J to 4 bases, leaving 7 bases not matched to a gene. Combining the CDR3 with reference TRBV29-1 and TRBJ1-2 gives the whole variable domain SAVISQKPSRDICQRGTSLTIQCQVDSQVTMMFWYRQQPGQSLTLIATANQGSEATYESGFVIDKFPISRPNLTFSTLTVSNMSPEDSSIYLCSILRTGYGYTFGSGTRLTVV.

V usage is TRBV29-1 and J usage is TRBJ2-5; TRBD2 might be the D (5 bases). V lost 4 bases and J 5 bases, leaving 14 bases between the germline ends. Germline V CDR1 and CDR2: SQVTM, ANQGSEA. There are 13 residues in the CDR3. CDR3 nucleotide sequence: TGCAGCGTTGTCGGGAAGTTTGGGGAGACCCAGTACTTC. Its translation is CSVVGKFGETQYF.

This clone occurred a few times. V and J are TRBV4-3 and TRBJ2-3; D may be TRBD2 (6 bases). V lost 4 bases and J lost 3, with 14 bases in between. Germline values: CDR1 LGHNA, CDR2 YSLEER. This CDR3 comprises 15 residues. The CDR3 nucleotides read TGCGCCAGCAGCCTGTCAGAGGGGAGGACAGATACGCAGTATTTT. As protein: CASSLSEGRTDTQYF.

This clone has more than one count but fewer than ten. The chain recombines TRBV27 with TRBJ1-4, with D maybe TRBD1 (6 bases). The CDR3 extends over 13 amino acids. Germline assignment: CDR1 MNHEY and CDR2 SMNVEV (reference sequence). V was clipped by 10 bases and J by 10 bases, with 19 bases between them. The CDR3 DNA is TGTGCCACCCGACTCAAACAGGGTGCAAAACTGTTTTTT. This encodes CATRLKQGAKLFF.

CDR3 in amino acids: CASSLEGVDEQYF. The CDR3 DNA sequence: TGCGCCAGCAGCTTGGAAGGGGTGGACGAGCAGTACTTC. The V call is TRBV5-1, the J call TRBJ2-7; a possible D gene is TRBD1 (5 bases). The CDR3 has 13 residues. The ends were cut back, 0 bases at V and 5 bases at J, with 9 bases in the middle. Germline V CDR1 and CDR2: SGHRS, YFSETQ. Looking up the rest from reference TRBV5-1 and TRBJ2-7 gives the full variable domain: KAGVTQTPRYLIKTRGQQVTLSCSPISGHRSVSWYQQTPGQGLQFLFEYFSETQRNKGNFPGRFSGRQFSNSRSEMNVSTLELGDSALYLCASSLEGVDEQYFGPGTRLTVT.

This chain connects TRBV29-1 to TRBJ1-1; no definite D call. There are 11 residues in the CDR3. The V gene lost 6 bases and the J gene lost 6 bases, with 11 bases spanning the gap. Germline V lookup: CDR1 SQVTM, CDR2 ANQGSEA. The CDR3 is CSVHRESEAFF. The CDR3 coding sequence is TGCAGCGTGCATCGAGAGTCTGAAGCTTTCTTT.

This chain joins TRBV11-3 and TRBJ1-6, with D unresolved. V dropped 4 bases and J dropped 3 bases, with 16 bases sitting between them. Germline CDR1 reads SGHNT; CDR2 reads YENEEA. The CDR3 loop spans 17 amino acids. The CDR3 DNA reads TGTGCCAGCAGCTCGCCCATCTCCGAAAACTATAATTCACCCCTCCACTTT. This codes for CASSSPISENYNSPLHF.

CDR3 coding DNA: TGTGCCCTCGTCAGGGAGACGAACACCATATATTTT. Its protein product is CALVRETNTIYF. This rearrangement joins TRBV30 to TRBJ1-3, with D possibly TRBD1 on 5 matching bases. V was shortened by 8 bases and J by 7 bases, with 15 bases between the two germline ends. This CDR3 is 12 amino acids long. Germline V gene sequence: CDR1 GTSNPN, CDR2 SVGIG (reference sequence). Complete variable domain (other parts from reference TRBV30 and TRBJ1-3): SQTIHQWPATLVQPVGSPLSLECTVEGTSNPNLYWYRQAAGRGLQLLFYSVGIGQISSEVPQNLSASRPQDRQFILSSKKLLLSDSGFYLCALVRETNTIYFGEGSWLTVV.

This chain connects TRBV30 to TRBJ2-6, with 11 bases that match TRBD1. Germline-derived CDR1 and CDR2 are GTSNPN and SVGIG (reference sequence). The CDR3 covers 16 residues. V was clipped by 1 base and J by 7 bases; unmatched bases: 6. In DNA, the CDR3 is TGTGCCTGGAGTGCGATAGGGACAGGGGGAGCCAACGTCCTGACTTTC. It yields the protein CAWSAIGTGGANVLTF.

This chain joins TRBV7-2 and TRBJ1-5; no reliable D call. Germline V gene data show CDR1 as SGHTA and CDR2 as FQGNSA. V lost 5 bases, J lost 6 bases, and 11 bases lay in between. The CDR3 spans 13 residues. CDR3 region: CASSRGGIQPQHF. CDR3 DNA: TGTGCCAGCAGCCGCGGCGGGATTCAGCCCCAGCATTTT.

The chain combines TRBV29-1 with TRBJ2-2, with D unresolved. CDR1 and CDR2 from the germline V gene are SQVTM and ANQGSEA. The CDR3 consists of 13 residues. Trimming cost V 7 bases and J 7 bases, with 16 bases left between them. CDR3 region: CSAKLGLNGELFF. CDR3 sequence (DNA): TGCAGCGCTAAACTGGGGTTGAACGGGGAGCTGTTTTTT.

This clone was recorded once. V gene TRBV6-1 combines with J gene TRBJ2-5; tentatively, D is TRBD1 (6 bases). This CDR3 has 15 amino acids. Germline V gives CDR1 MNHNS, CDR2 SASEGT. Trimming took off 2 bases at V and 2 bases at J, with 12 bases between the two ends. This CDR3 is CASSESRGGQETQYF. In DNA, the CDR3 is TGTGCCAGCAGTGAAAGTCGAGGGGGACAAGAGACCCAGTACTTC.

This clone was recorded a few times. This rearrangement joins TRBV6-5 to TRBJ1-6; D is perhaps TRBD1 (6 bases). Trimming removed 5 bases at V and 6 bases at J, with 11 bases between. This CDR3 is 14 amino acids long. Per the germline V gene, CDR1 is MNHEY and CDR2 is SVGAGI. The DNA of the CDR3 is TGTGCCAGCAGTCCACAGGGCTCTAATTCACCCCTCCACTTT. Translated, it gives CASSPQGSNSPLHF.

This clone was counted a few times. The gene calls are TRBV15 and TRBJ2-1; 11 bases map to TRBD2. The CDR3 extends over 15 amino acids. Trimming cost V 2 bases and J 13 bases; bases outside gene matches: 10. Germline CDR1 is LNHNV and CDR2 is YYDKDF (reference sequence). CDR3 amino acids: CATSRQTSLAGEQFF. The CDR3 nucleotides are TGTGCCACCAGCAGACAAACGTCACTAGCGGGGGAACAGTTCTTC.

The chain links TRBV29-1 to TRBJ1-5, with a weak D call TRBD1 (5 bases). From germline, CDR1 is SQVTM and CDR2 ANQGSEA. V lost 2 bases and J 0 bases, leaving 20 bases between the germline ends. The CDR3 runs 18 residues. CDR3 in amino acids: CSVEFRPGRLYSNQPQHF. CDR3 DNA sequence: TGCAGCGTTGAATTTCGGCCAGGGAGGCTTTATAGCAATCAGCCCCAGCATTTT.

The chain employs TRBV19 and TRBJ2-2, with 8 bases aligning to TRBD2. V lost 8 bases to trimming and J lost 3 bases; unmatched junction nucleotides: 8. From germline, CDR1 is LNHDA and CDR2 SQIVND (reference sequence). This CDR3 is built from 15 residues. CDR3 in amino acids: CASAYSGTHTGELFF. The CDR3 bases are TGTGCCAGTGCATATAGCGGGACACACACCGGGGAGCTGTTTTTT.

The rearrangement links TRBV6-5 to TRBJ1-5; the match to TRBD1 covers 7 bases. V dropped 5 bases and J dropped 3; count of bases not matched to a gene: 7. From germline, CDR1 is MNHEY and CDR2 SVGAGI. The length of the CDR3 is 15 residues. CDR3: CASSRLGQLNQPQHF. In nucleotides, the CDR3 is TGTGCCAGCAGTCGGCTGGGACAGCTCAATCAGCCCCAGCATTTT.

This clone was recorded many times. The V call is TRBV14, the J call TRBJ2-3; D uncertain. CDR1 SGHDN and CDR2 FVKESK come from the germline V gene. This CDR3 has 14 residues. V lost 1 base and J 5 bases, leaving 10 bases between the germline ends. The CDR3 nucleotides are TGTGCCAGCAGCCAAGGTTCGACCCTAGATACGCAGTATTTT. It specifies CASSQGSTLDTQYF.

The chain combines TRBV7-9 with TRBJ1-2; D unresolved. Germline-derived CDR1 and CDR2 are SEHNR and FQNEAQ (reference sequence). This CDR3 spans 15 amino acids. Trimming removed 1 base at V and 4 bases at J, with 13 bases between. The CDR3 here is CASSLERTQTYGYTF. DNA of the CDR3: TGTGCCAGCAGCTTAGAACGGACTCAGACCTATGGCTACACCTTC.